These T cell receptor beta chains were read from a single sample in a study of blood T cell repertoires in COVID-19. Clones were sequenced by immunoSEQ multiplex PCR, and TCRdb holds only the in-frame ones, with some missing. The data hold fewer than 250,000 clones, with about 91% observed a single time. Sequencing was carried out using PBMCs or T cells enriched from blood (not recorded which). Receptors were obtained from a woman under 40 with acute COVID-19. The CDR3 runs from the conserved cysteine through the conserved F or W. D genes are given only for firm matches. Only part of the rows carry a size: once, few, many, or a class if the clone is expanded.

d_call: TRBD1; j_call: TRBJ1-1; clone_size: .; v_call: TRBV19; cdr3_aa: CASDSTGSEAFF; cdr3_nt: TGTGCCAGTGATTCGACAGGGTCTGAAGCTTTCTTT
d_call: .; j_call: TRBJ1-3; clone_size: .; v_call: TRBV4-1; cdr3_aa: CASSHLTGSGNTIYF; cdr3_nt: TGCGCCAGCAGCCACCTTACCGGGAGCGGAAACACCATATATTTT
d_call: .; j_call: TRBJ2-5; clone_size: .; v_call: TRBV7-7; cdr3_aa: CASSRGLGQETQYF; cdr3_nt: TGTGCTAGCAGCCGCGGACTCGGCCAAGAGACCCAGTACTTC
d_call: .; j_call: TRBJ1-6; clone_size: .; v_call: TRBV3-1/TRBV3-2; cdr3_aa: CASSQVLTGNNSPLHF; cdr3_nt: TGTGCCAGCAGCCAAGTTCTGACGGGGAATAATTCACCCCTCCACTTT
d_call: .; j_call: TRBJ2-1; clone_size: .; v_call: TRBV2; cdr3_aa: CASSVGGNNEQFF; cdr3_nt: TGTGCCAGCAGTGTAGGGGGTAACAATGAGCAGTTCTTC
d_call: TRBD1; j_call: TRBJ1-5; clone_size: .; v_call: TRBV6-6; cdr3_aa: CASGTGGGNQPQHF; cdr3_nt: TGTGCCAGCGGGACAGGGGGGGGAAATCAGCCCCAGCATTTT
d_call: TRBD1; j_call: TRBJ2-1; clone_size: .; v_call: TRBV29-1; cdr3_aa: CSADRGNEQFF; cdr3_nt: TGCAGCGCTGACAGGGGGAATGAGCAGTTCTTC
d_call: TRBD1; j_call: TRBJ1-6; clone_size: many; v_call: TRBV5-8; cdr3_aa: CASSLDRGFDSPLHF; cdr3_nt: TGTGCCAGCAGCTTGGACAGGGGCTTTGATTCACCCCTCCACTTT
d_call: TRBD1; j_call: TRBJ1-2; clone_size: .; v_call: TRBV12-3/TRBV12-4; cdr3_aa: CASSLTDRGGYTF; cdr3_nt: TGTGCCAGCAGTTTGACGGACAGGGGTGGCTACACCTTC
d_call: .; j_call: TRBJ2-6; clone_size: .; v_call: TRBV11-3; cdr3_aa: CASSDDRDVLTF; cdr3_nt: TGTGCCAGCAGCGACGACAGAGACGTCCTGACTTTC
d_call: .; j_call: TRBJ1-4; clone_size: .; v_call: TRBV7-9; cdr3_aa: CASSFRQWRGKYVNEKLFF; cdr3_nt: TGTGCCAGCAGCTTCCGCCAGTGGCGGGGCAAGTATGTTAATGAAAAACTGTTTTTT
d_call: .; j_call: TRBJ1-1; clone_size: .; v_call: TRBV6-2/TRBV6-3; cdr3_aa: CASSGGYAGTEAFF; cdr3_nt: TGTGCCAGCAGCGGCGGATACGCGGGCACTGAAGCTTTCTTT
d_call: TRBD1; j_call: TRBJ2-5; clone_size: .; v_call: TRBV5-1; cdr3_aa: CASSPTGGGWETQYF; cdr3_nt: TGCGCCAGCAGCCCGACAGGGGGCGGTTGGGAGACCCAGTACTTC
d_call: TRBD1; j_call: TRBJ2-3; clone_size: .; v_call: TRBV4-2; cdr3_aa: CASSPRLSGTGVTDTQYF; cdr3_nt: TGTGCCAGCAGCCCCCGACTCTCCGGGACAGGGGTCACAGATACGCAGTATTTT
d_call: .; j_call: TRBJ1-1; clone_size: few; v_call: TRBV19; cdr3_aa: CASSIHRNTEAFF; cdr3_nt: TGTGCCAGTAGTATACACAGGAACACTGAAGCTTTCTTT
d_call: TRBD1; j_call: TRBJ1-5; clone_size: .; v_call: TRBV27; cdr3_aa: CASSLSGGGSNQPQHF; cdr3_nt: TGTGCCAGCAGTTTGTCAGGGGGTGGTAGCAATCAGCCCCAGCATTTT
d_call: .; j_call: TRBJ1-6; clone_size: .; v_call: TRBV2; cdr3_aa: CASSEWGGRGNNSPLHF; cdr3_nt: TGTGCCAGCAGTGAGTGGGGGGGCAGGGGAAACAATTCACCCCTCCACTTT
d_call: .; j_call: TRBJ2-1; clone_size: .; v_call: TRBV23-1; cdr3_aa: CASSEPLSNEQFF; cdr3_nt: TGCGCCAGCAGTGAGCCCCTCTCAAATGAGCAGTTCTTC
d_call: TRBD1; j_call: TRBJ1-5; clone_size: .; v_call: TRBV7-2; cdr3_aa: CASSLGGQGSQPQHF; cdr3_nt: TGTGCCAGCAGCTTAGGGGGACAGGGGAGTCAGCCCCAGCATTTT
d_call: .; j_call: TRBJ1-6; clone_size: once; v_call: TRBV7-9; cdr3_aa: CASQRGASDSPLHF; cdr3_nt: TGTGCCAGCCAACGGGGGGCCAGCGATTCACCCCTCCACTTT
d_call: TRBD1; j_call: TRBJ1-6; clone_size: .; v_call: TRBV7-2; cdr3_aa: CASSLGTGYSPLHF; cdr3_nt: TGTGCCAGCAGCTTAGGGACAGGCTATTCACCCCTCCACTTT
d_call: TRBD1; j_call: TRBJ1-4; clone_size: .; v_call: TRBV19; cdr3_aa: CASSPTGAWDEKLFF; cdr3_nt: TGTGCCAGTAGTCCGACAGGGGCCTGGGATGAAAAACTGTTTTTT
d_call: .; j_call: TRBJ1-1; clone_size: .; v_call: TRBV5-6; cdr3_aa: CASSTQAEAFF; cdr3_nt: TGTGCCAGCAGCACCCAGGCTGAAGCTTTCTTT
d_call: .; j_call: TRBJ1-2; clone_size: .; v_call: TRBV6-5; cdr3_aa: CAILHRIVDGYTF; cdr3_nt: TGTGCCATCCTCCATCGAATAGTGGATGGCTACACCTTC
d_call: .; j_call: TRBJ1-4; clone_size: .; v_call: TRBV5-5; cdr3_aa: CASSSPFREGDEKLFF; cdr3_nt: TGTGCCAGCAGCTCCCCTTTCCGGGAGGGGGATGAAAAACTGTTTTTT
d_call: TRBD1; j_call: TRBJ1-1; clone_size: .; v_call: TRBV5-1; cdr3_aa: CASSDGTRGAEAFF; cdr3_nt: TGCGCCAGCAGCGATGGGACCAGGGGGGCTGAAGCTTTCTTT
d_call: TRBD1; j_call: TRBJ1-3; clone_size: .; v_call: TRBV3-1/TRBV3-2; cdr3_aa: CASSQEAGGGNTIYF; cdr3_nt: TGTGCCAGCAGCCAAGAAGCAGGGGGTGGAAACACCATATATTTT
d_call: TRBD2; j_call: TRBJ2-7; clone_size: .; v_call: TRBV15; cdr3_aa: CATSRDPSGGYEQYF; cdr3_nt: TGTGCCACCAGCAGAGATCCTAGCGGGGGTTACGAGCAGTACTTC
d_call: .; j_call: TRBJ2-1; clone_size: .; v_call: TRBV11-2; cdr3_aa: CASSLPQSEQFF; cdr3_nt: TGTGCCAGCAGCCTTCCACAGAGTGAGCAGTTCTTC
d_call: .; j_call: TRBJ2-3; clone_size: .; v_call: TRBV18; cdr3_aa: CASSPLGYERYSTDTQYF; cdr3_nt: TGTGCCAGCTCACCATTGGGATATGAGCGGTATAGCACAGATACGCAGTATTTT
d_call: .; j_call: TRBJ2-7; clone_size: .; v_call: TRBV20-1; cdr3_aa: CSASQVTQSYEQYF; cdr3_nt: TGCAGTGCTAGTCAGGTTACCCAATCCTACGAGCAGTACTTC
d_call: TRBD2; j_call: TRBJ2-2; clone_size: .; v_call: TRBV11-3; cdr3_aa: CASSTAGGQGTGELFF; cdr3_nt: TGCGCCAGCAGCACGGCGGGGGGGCAGGGCACCGGGGAGCTGTTTTTT
d_call: .; j_call: TRBJ2-5; clone_size: once; v_call: TRBV6-5; cdr3_aa: CASSSETGQETQYF; cdr3_nt: TGTGCCAGCAGTTCAGAGACGGGGCAAGAGACCCAGTACTTC
d_call: .; j_call: TRBJ1-1; clone_size: once; v_call: TRBV5-1; cdr3_aa: CASSLDREAFF; cdr3_nt: TGCGCCAGCAGCCTAGACAGGGAAGCTTTCTTT
d_call: .; j_call: TRBJ1-5; clone_size: .; v_call: TRBV12-5; cdr3_aa: CASGLNQPQHF; cdr3_nt: TGTGCTAGTGGACTCAATCAGCCCCAGCATTTT
d_call: .; j_call: TRBJ2-7; clone_size: .; v_call: TRBV18; cdr3_aa: CASSHPNRRGLYEQYF; cdr3_nt: TGTGCCAGCTCACACCCAAATAGGCGGGGACTTTACGAGCAGTACTTC
d_call: TRBD1; j_call: TRBJ2-3; clone_size: .; v_call: TRBV29-1; cdr3_aa: CSGTGGFTDTQYF; cdr3_nt: TGCAGCGGGACAGGGGGCTTCACAGATACGCAGTATTTT
d_call: .; j_call: TRBJ1-1; clone_size: .; v_call: TRBV5-6; cdr3_aa: CASSPGIMNTEAFF; cdr3_nt: TGTGCCAGCAGCCCCGGGATCATGAACACTGAAGCTTTCTTT
d_call: .; j_call: TRBJ2-2; clone_size: .; v_call: TRBV5-8; cdr3_aa: CASSLPGQFTGELFF; cdr3_nt: TGTGCCAGCAGCTTGCCAGGACAGTTCACCGGGGAGCTGTTTTTT
d_call: .; j_call: TRBJ2-7; clone_size: few; v_call: TRBV29-1; cdr3_aa: CSAGQTYEQYF; cdr3_nt: TGCAGCGCCGGACAGACCTACGAGCAGTACTTC